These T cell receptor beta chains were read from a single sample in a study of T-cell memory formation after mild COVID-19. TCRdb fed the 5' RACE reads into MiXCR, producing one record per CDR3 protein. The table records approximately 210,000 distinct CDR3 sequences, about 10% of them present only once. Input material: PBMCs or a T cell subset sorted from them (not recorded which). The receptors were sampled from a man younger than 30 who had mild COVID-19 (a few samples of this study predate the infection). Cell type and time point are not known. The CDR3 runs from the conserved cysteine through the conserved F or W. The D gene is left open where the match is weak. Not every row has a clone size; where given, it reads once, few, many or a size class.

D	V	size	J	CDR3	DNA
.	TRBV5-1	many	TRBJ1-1	CASSEQGFGTEAFF	TGCGCCAGCAGCGAACAGGGTTTTGGCACTGAAGCTTTCTTT
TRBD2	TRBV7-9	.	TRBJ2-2	CASSLLRGANTNPGELFF	TGTGCCAGCAGCTTATTGCGGGGGGCGAACACTAACCCCGGGGAGCTGTTTTTT
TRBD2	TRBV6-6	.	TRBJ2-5	CASSAGGTQYF	TGTGCCAGCAGCGCGGGGGGAACCCAGTACTTC
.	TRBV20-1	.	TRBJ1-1	CSASVPTEAFF	TGCAGTGCTAGTGTCCCCACTGAAGCTTTCTTT
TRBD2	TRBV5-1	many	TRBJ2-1	CASSRPGLAEQFF	TGCGCCAGCAGCCGGCCGGGACTAGCGGAGCAGTTCTTC
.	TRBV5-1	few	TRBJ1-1	CASSLGGRFGFRNTEAFF	TGCGCCAGCAGCTTGGGGGGGCGTTTTGGTTTTCGGAACACTGAAGCTTTCTTT
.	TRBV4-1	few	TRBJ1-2	CASSQNGFGYTF	TGCGCCAGCAGCCAAAACGGGTTTGGCTACACCTTC
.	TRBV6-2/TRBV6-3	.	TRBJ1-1	CASSSVPNYGAFF	TGTGCCAGCAGTTCGGTCCCGAACTACGGAGCTTTCTTT
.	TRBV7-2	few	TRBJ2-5	CATARGRQETQYF	TGTGCCACTGCTCGGGGCAGGCAAGAGACCCAGTACTTC
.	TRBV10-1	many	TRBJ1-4	CASSESASNEKLFF	TGCGCCAGCAGTGAGTCCGCGAGTAATGAAAAACTGTTTTTT
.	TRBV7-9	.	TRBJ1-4	CASSLAGRSGEKLFF	TGTGCCAGCAGCTTAGCCGGACGGTCGGGAGAAAAACTGTTTTTT
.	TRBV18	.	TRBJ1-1	CASSGGPNTEAFF	TGTGCCAGCTCAGGGGGACCGAACACTGAAGCTTTCTTT
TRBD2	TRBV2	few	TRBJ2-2	CASRRLAASGELFF	TGTGCCAGCCGGAGACTAGCGGCCTCCGGGGAGCTGTTTTTT
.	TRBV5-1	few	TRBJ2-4	CASSPSQGGPIENIQYF	TGCGCCAGCAGCCCAAGTCAGGGGGGCCCGATAGAGAACATTCAGTACTTC
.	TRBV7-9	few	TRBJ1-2	CASSDSYSLYTF	TGTGCCAGCAGCGATAGCTATAGCCTTTACACCTTC
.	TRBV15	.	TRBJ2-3	CATSRIMPDTQYF	TGTGCCACCAGCAGGATCATGCCAGATACGCAGTATTTT
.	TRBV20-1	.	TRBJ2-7	CSAPQAGLRKQYF	TGCAGTGCTCCGCAGGCCGGGCTTCGCAAGCAGTACTTC
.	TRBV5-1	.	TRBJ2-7	CASSLAVGETYEQYF	TGCGCCAGCAGCTTGGCCGTCGGGGAAACCTACGAGCAGTACTTC
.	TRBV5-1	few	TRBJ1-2	CASSAGSTYGYTF	TGCGCCAGCAGCGCCGGCAGCACCTATGGCTACACCTTC
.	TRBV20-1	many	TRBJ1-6	CSASPTDSSPRLALHF	TGCAGTGCTAGTCCCACTGACAGTAGCCCTAGATTGGCCCTCCACTTT
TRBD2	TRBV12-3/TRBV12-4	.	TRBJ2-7	CASRPDGTSLFPSSYEQYF	TGTGCCAGCAGGCCAGACGGGACTAGCCTCTTTCCGAGCTCCTACGAGCAGTACTTC
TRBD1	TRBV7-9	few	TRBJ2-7	CASSSSGGDEQYF	TGTGCCAGCAGCTCCTCAGGGGGCGATGAGCAGTACTTC
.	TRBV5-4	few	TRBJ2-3	CASSLSGREDTQYF	TGTGCCAGCAGCTTGTCGGGGAGAGAAGATACGCAGTATTTT
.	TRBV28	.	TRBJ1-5	CASSTGQSRPQHF	TGTGCCAGCAGTACCGGACAGTCAAGGCCCCAGCATTTT
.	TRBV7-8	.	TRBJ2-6	CASSLVPRGRAGANVLTF	TGTGCCAGCAGCTTAGTTCCCAGGGGGAGGGCTGGGGCCAACGTCCTGACTTTC
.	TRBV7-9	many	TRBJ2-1	CASSVGFLVEQFF	TGTGCCAGCAGTGTGGGGTTTTTGGTCGAGCAGTTCTTC
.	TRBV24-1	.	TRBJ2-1	CATSDSGGRNEQFF	TGTGCCACCAGTGATTCTGGGGGTAGAAACGAGCAGTTCTTC
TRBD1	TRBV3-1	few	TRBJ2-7	CASSWPGQGIYEQYF	TGTGCCAGCAGCTGGCCGGGACAGGGGATCTACGAGCAGTACTTC
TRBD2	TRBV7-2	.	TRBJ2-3	CASSPPSGGATDTQYF	TGTGCCAGCAGCCCCCCTAGCGGGGGGGCGACAGATACGCAGTATTTT
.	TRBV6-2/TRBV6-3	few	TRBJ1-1	CASSSLGRTNTEAFF	TGTGCCAGCAGTTCCCTGGGCAGAACAAACACTGAAGCTTTCTTT
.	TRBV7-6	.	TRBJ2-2	CASSQSDYNTGELFF	TGTGCCAGCAGCCAATCGGACTACAACACCGGGGAGCTGTTTTTT
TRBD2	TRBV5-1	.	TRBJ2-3	CARSLIAGGRTDTQYF	TGCGCCAGAAGCCTAATAGCGGGGGGTCGCACAGATACGCAGTATTTT
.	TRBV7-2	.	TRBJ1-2	CASSLVASSFYGYTF	TGTGCCAGCAGCTTAGTTGCTTCCAGCTTCTATGGCTACACCTTC
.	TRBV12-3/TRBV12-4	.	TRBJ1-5	CASSLRGGVAYSNQPQHF	TGTGCCAGCAGTTTACGGGGGGGGGTAGCTTATAGCAATCAGCCCCAGCATTTT
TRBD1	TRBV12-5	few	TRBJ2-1	CASGFVGGQLYNEQFF	TGTGCTAGTGGTTTCGTTGGGGGACAGCTATACAATGAGCAGTTCTTC
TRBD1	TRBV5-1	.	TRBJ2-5	CASSFQTGRLGYQETQYF	TGCGCCAGCAGCTTCCAGACAGGGCGGTTGGGCTACCAAGAGACCCAGTACTTC
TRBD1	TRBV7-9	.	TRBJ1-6	CASSLGTGANSPLHF	TGTGCCAGCAGCTTGGGGACAGGGGCTAATTCACCCCTCCACTTT
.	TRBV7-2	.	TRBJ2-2	CASSLVLVTGELFF	TGTGCCAGCAGCTTAGTTTTGGTAACCGGGGAGCTGTTTTTT
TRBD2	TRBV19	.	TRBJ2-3	CASSERGGLGDTQYF	TGTGCCAGTAGTGAGCGGGGGGGCCTGGGGGATACGCAGTATTTT
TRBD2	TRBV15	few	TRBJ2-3	CATSRAPRLASDTQYF	TGTGCCACCAGCAGAGCTCCAAGACTAGCGTCAGATACGCAGTATTTT
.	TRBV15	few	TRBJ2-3	CATSRDRGITDTQYF	TGTGCCACCAGCAGAGATAGGGGGATCACAGATACGCAGTATTTT
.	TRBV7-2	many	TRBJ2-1	CASSLGMSSYNEQFF	TGTGCCAGCAGCTTAGGGATGAGCTCCTACAATGAGCAGTTCTTC
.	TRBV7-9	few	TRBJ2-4	CASSLTEGKNIQYF	TGTGCCAGCAGCTTAACTGAGGGAAAAAACATTCAGTACTTC
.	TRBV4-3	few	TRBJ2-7	CASSQQHQAATYEQYF	TGCGCCAGCAGCCAGCAGCACCAAGCAGCCACCTACGAGCAGTACTTC
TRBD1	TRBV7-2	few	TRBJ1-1	CASSPYRGNTEAFF	TGTGCCAGCAGCCCATACAGGGGTAACACTGAAGCTTTCTTT
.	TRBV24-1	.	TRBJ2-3	CATSEPDWPAAGTQYF	TGTGCCACCAGTGAACCCGACTGGCCCGCGGCGGGGACGCAGTATTTT
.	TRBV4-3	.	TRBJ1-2	CASSQDPGRGDYGYTF	TGCGCCAGCAGCCAAGACCCCGGGCGGGGCGACTATGGCTACACCTTC
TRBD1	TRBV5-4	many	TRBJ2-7	CASSPGSGGATYEQYF	TGTGCCAGCAGCCCGGGATCAGGGGGCGCCACCTACGAGCAGTACTTC
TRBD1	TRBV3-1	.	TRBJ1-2	CATSHETGGTYGYTF	TGTGCCACCAGCCACGAAACAGGGGGCACCTATGGCTACACCTTC
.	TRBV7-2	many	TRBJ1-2	CASSLRDLNYGYTF	TGTGCCAGCAGCCTACGGGACCTTAACTATGGCTACACCTTC